This TCR beta chain was observed in a study of shared clonotypes between healthy human individuals. HIV-negative, healthy adults without recent acute infections or vaccinations were the donors. Investigators divided CD4+ cells into CD45RA+ naive and CD45RA-negative memory subsets. The count of this clone is one. Germline CDR1 LGHNA, CDR2 YSLEER. The CDR3 length is 15 residues. V lost 4 bases and J lost 4; bases outside the gene matches: 2. Method: immunoSEQ multiplex PCR; TCRdb's copy keeps in-frame clones and lacks some. This table holds 2 million to 2.5 million clones, approximately 96% found once. Sequencing was done on a sample of naive CD4+ T cells sorted from blood. Subset in this sample: CD45RA+ positively selected. This TCR derives from a man aged 18 to 30 in good health. The chain links TRBV4-3 to TRBJ2-1; 12 bases are shared with TRBD2. The CDR3 coding sequence is TGCGCCAGCAGCCGACTAGCGGGAGCATACAATGAGCAGTTCTTC. The encoded protein is CASSRLAGAYNEQFF.